These 18 T cell receptor beta chains came from one sample sequenced in a study of cytomegalovirus exposure and HLA in healthy donors. It was with 60 Vbeta and 13 Jbeta primers that the PCR ran. Libraries were prepared by immunoSEQ multiplex PCR; TCRdb keeps only in-frame clonotypes and omits some of them. The table lists around 150,000 clones, 68% of them singletons. The specimen was PBMCs. The receptors were sampled from a man in his forties or fifties in good health and CMV-seronegative.

DNA of the CDR3: TGCAGCGTTGAAGGACAGGGAAAGCAGTATTTT. Its protein is CSVEGQGKQYF. This chain uses TRBV29-1 with TRBJ2-3; 7 bases fit TRBD1. Germline lookup yields CDR1 SQVTM and CDR2 ANQGSEA. The CDR3 has 11 residues. V trimming: 1 base; J trimming: 11 bases; junction bases outside the gene matches: 3.

Written as DNA, the CDR3 is TGTGCCAGCAGTTTTGTGGCTCAGGGCAATCAGCCCCAGCATTTT. As protein: CASSFVAQGNQPQHF. This chain links TRBV28 with TRBJ1-5; D is unclear. Germline V gene lookup returns CDR1 MDHEN and CDR2 SYDVKM. The V end lost 3 bases, the J end lost 2 bases, and 11 bases lay between the germline ends. This CDR3 contains 15 residues. The variable domain in full, completed from reference TRBV28 and TRBJ1-5, reads DVKVTQSSRYLVKRTGEKVFLECVQDMDHENMFWYRQDPGLGLRLIYFSYDVKMKEKGDIPEGYSVSREKKERFSLILESASTNQTSMYLCASSFVAQGNQPQHFGDGTRLSIL.

The chain uses TRBV9 and TRBJ1-3; a possible D gene is TRBD1 (6 bases). The CDR3 has 13 residues. V gave up 6 bases and J gave up 4 bases, with 11 bases separating them. The germline V gene encodes CDR1 SGDLS and CDR2 YYNGEE. Here the CDR3 reads CASTIGTGNTIYF. The CDR3 bases are TGTGCCAGCACCATAGGGACAGGAAACACCATATATTTT.

This sequence joins TRBV7-8 and TRBJ1-1; 9 nucleotides align to TRBD1. Germline V lookup: CDR1 SGHVS, CDR2 FQNEAQ. The V and J ends lost 5 bases and 0 bases, in that order; junction bases with no gene match: 7. CDR3 length: 16 amino acids. CDR3 sequence reads: CASSLLGQGMNTEAFF. The CDR3 nucleotides read TGTGCCAGCAGCCTACTTGGACAGGGGATGAACACTGAAGCTTTCTTT.

The rearrangement joins TRBV7-9 to TRBJ1-1; D is unresolved. Germline V gives CDR1 SEHNR, CDR2 FQNEAQ (reference sequence). Trimming took 4 bases from V and 1 from J, leaving 7 bases between them. The CDR3 covers 13 residues. CDR3 nucleotide sequence: TGTGCCAGCAGCTCGAGGAGGAACACTGAAGCTTTCTTT. This sequence encodes CASSSRRNTEAFF.

J is TRBJ2-2 and V is TRBV4-1, with unresolved D. V was shortened by 2 bases and J by 4 bases, with 11 bases between the two germline ends. The germline V gene encodes CDR1 MGHRA and CDR2 YSYEKL. The CDR3 runs 15 residues. Here the CDR3 DNA reads TGCGCCAGCAGCCAAACAGTACCTTTCACCGGGGAGCTGTTTTTT. Encoded protein: CASSQTVPFTGELFF.

The rearrangement links TRBV6-5 to TRBJ2-2; 7 bases agree with TRBD1. This CDR3 contains 15 residues. Trimming cost V 5 bases and J 6 bases; bases outside gene matches: 9. CDR1 and CDR2 (germline): MNHEY, SVGAGI. The CDR3 nucleotides are TGTGCCAGCAGTGGGAACCACAGGGGTTCCGGGGAGCTGTTTTTT. Residues: CASSGNHRGSGELFF.

This clone came up a few times. The chain couples TRBV28 to TRBJ1-4, with D maybe TRBD1 (5 bases). The CDR3 covers 14 residues. CDR1 and CDR2 (germline): MDHEN, SYDVKM. Trimming removed 3 bases at V and 7 bases at J, with 12 bases between. The CDR3 loop is CASSFGGSSEKLFF. Written as DNA, the CDR3 is TGTGCCAGCAGTTTTGGGGGGTCGAGTGAAAAACTGTTTTTT.

The rearrangement uses TRBV11-2 and TRBJ1-1; TRBD1 matches 10 bases. Germline V gene lookup returns CDR1 SGHAT and CDR2 FQNNGV. This CDR3 has 15 amino acids. J lost 5 bases, V lost 5 bases, and 8 bases had no gene match. The CDR3, as DNA: TGTGCCAGCAGCCCCCCAGACAGGGGGCGAACTGAAGCTTTCTTT. This sequence encodes CASSPPDRGRTEAFF.

The rearrangement uses TRBV10-1 and TRBJ2-5; the match to TRBD1 covers 10 bases. The germline CDR1 and CDR2 sequences are WNHNN and SYGVQD (reference sequence). J gave up 7 bases and V 4 bases, and 9 bases lay outside the gene matches. The CDR3 consists of 15 residues. The CDR3 sequence is CASSGGTGVPRTQYF. In DNA, the CDR3 is TGCGCCAGCAGTGGAGGGACAGGGGTACCCAGGACCCAGTACTTC.

The chain links TRBV19 to TRBJ1-2; 10 nucleotides match TRBD1. CDR1 is LNHDA, CDR2 SQIVND, per germline (reference sequence). The CDR3 runs 18 residues. With V trimmed by 2 bases and J by 4 bases, 13 bases remained unmatched. In DNA form, the CDR3 reads TGTGCCAGTAGTATAATGACAGGGGGCGAGTGGGCCCTCTATGGCTACACCTTC. Protein product: CASSIMTGGEWALYGYTF.

This clone was seen a handful of times. Other DNA sequences in the same sample also yield this CDR3. The chain has TRBV6-5 and TRBJ1-1, with D possibly matching TRBD1 (5 bases). Germline CDR1 and CDR2: MNHEY and SVGAGI. The CDR3 is 13 amino acids. Trimming took 2 bases from V and 1 from J, leaving 5 bases between them. This CDR3 reads CASSYRGNTEAFF. CDR3 DNA: TGTGCCAGCAGTTACAGGGGGAACACTGAAGCTTTCTTT.

The gene calls are TRBV7-9 and TRBJ1-3; the match to TRBD1 covers 8 bases. Germline values: CDR1 SEHNR, CDR2 FQNEAQ (reference sequence). The CDR3 loop spans 17 amino acids. Losses at the gene ends were 5 bases for V and 3 bases for J; bases not matched to a gene: 12. The CDR3 bases are TGTGCCAGCAGCCTCCCTCGGACAGGGATCGGTGGAAACACCATATATTTT. Translation: CASSLPRTGIGGNTIYF.

V usage is TRBV28 and J usage is TRBJ2-5, with TRBD2 matching over 12 bases. This CDR3 is built from 17 residues. V shed 3 bases, J shed 1 base, and the junction held 6 bases outside the gene matches. Germline V gives CDR1 MDHEN, CDR2 SYDVKM. CDR3 in DNA: TGTGCCAGCAGTTTGGTCGGACTAGCGGGGCTCCAAGAGACCCAGTACTTC. Translating gives CASSLVGLAGLQETQYF.

The rearrangement joins TRBV5-1 to TRBJ2-4, with 9 bases lining up with TRBD2. Germline assignment: CDR1 SGHRS and CDR2 YFSETQ. CDR3 length equals 17 residues. Unmatched junction bases numbered 11, after V lost 7 bases and J lost 0 bases. DNA for the CDR3: TGCGCCAGCCTTCATAGCGGGGGACACCTAGCCAAAAACATTCAGTACTTC. This translates into CASLHSGGHLAKNIQYF. The variable domain in full, with the rest retrieved from reference TRBV5-1 and TRBJ2-4, is KAGVTQTPRYLIKTRGQQVTLSCSPISGHRSVSWYQQTPGQGLQFLFEYFSETQRNKGNFPGRFSGRQFSNSRSEMNVSTLELGDSALYLCASLHSGGHLAKNIQYFGAGTRLSVL.

V and J are TRBV6-5 and TRBJ2-3; 13 bases are a match to TRBD2. Germline V gene data show CDR1 as MNHEY and CDR2 as SVGAGI. The length of the CDR3 is 15 residues. V dropped 6 bases and J dropped 8; count of bases not matched to a gene: 8. Written as DNA, the CDR3 is TGTGCCAGCAGCCGCGGACTAGCGGGGGTTGGTACGCAGTATTTT. Its translation: CASSRGLAGVGTQYF.

The V call is TRBV5-1, the J call TRBJ2-5, with 12 positions matching TRBD2. Germline V gene sequence: CDR1 SGHRS, CDR2 YFSETQ. This CDR3 region has 16 residues. Trimming cost V 4 bases and J 4 bases; bases outside gene matches: 8. The CDR3 region has the DNA TGCGCCAGCAGCGTAGCTAGCGGGGGGGCCAGAGAGACCCAGTACTTC. Protein: CASSVASGGARETQYF.

The rearrangement joins TRBV7-2 to TRBJ1-4; D gene ambiguous. Germline V gene lookup returns CDR1 SGHTA and CDR2 FQGNSA. This CDR3 is 13 amino acids long. Trimming stripped 2 bases from V and 8 bases from J, with 9 bases between. This CDR3 is CASSLIRGEKLFF. As DNA, the CDR3 is TGTGCCAGCAGCTTAATAAGAGGAGAAAAACTGTTTTTT.